Listed below are T cell receptor beta chains from one sample, sequenced in a study of cytomegalovirus exposure and HLA in healthy donors. Method: immunoSEQ multiplex PCR; TCRdb's copy keeps in-frame clones and lacks some. Found here are nearly 80,000 clones, 93% of them singletons; the top ten hold 3.6%. Sequenced material: PBMCs. All receptors come from a woman aged 25 to 39 in good health and CMV-seronegative. CDR3s include the opening cysteine and the closing phenylalanine or tryptophan. The D gene is left open where the match is weak. Not every row has a clone size; where given, it reads once, few, many or a size class.

CDR3nt: TGTGCCAGTAGTCTCGGATGGGCTAGCGGGCAAGAGACCCAGTACTTC
CDR3aa: CASSLGWASGQETQYF
j_gene: TRBJ2-5
d_gene: TRBD2
abundance: -
v_gene: TRBV19

CDR3nt: TGTGCCAGCAGTGGGACTAGCTACGAGCAGTACTTC
CDR3aa: CASSGTSYEQYF
j_gene: TRBJ2-7
d_gene: TRBD2
abundance: -
v_gene: TRBV9

CDR3nt: TGTGCCGGCCGCGGGGGCAGGGAAGGGTTAGGCGGGGAGCTGTTTTTT
CDR3aa: CAGRGGREGLGGELFF
j_gene: TRBJ2-2
d_gene: -
abundance: -
v_gene: TRBV30

CDR3nt: TGTGCCATCAGGGAACAGGGTTTCGGATTGATGAACACTGAAGCTTTCTTT
CDR3aa: CAIREQGFGLMNTEAFF
j_gene: TRBJ1-1
d_gene: -
abundance: -
v_gene: TRBV10-3

CDR3nt: TGCGCCAGCAGCTTGGTCAGAGGGGGCAACTATGGCTACACCTTC
CDR3aa: CASSLVRGGNYGYTF
j_gene: TRBJ1-2
d_gene: TRBD1
abundance: -
v_gene: TRBV5-1

CDR3nt: TGTGCCAGCAGTGACGAGGTTAACTATGGCTACACCTTC
CDR3aa: CASSDEVNYGYTF
j_gene: TRBJ1-2
d_gene: -
abundance: -
v_gene: TRBV25-1

CDR3nt: TGTGCCAGCAGCCAATGGGGACTAGTAATGAACAATGAGCAGTTCTTC
CDR3aa: CASSQWGLVMNNEQFF
j_gene: TRBJ2-1
d_gene: TRBD2
abundance: -
v_gene: TRBV16

CDR3nt: TGTGCCAGCAGGGACCCCGGCGGGCTGAAGTACGAGCAGTACTTC
CDR3aa: CASRDPGGLKYEQYF
j_gene: TRBJ2-7
d_gene: -
abundance: few
v_gene: TRBV2

CDR3nt: TGCGCCAGCAGCCAAGGGACAGGGGGGAATCAGCCCCAGCATTTT
CDR3aa: CASSQGTGGNQPQHF
j_gene: TRBJ1-5
d_gene: TRBD1
abundance: -
v_gene: TRBV4-1

CDR3nt: TGTGCTAGTGGTTTGGGGCAGGGGTTTGGTGAGACCCAGTACTTC
CDR3aa: CASGLGQGFGETQYF
j_gene: TRBJ2-5
d_gene: -
abundance: -
v_gene: TRBV12-5